Below, 17 T cell receptor beta chains from the same sample are listed, as sequenced in a study of CD8+ T cells in alopecia areata. RNA, once extracted, was reverse transcribed into cDNA for use as the sequencing template. The table came from immunoSEQ multiplex PCR; TCRdb's copy has only in-frame clones and leaves some out. The sample lists under 350,000 clones; over 45% were seen once. Treatment described: oral pan-JAK inhibitor, 5-10 mg twice daily. The sequencing used CD4+ T cells sorted from blood, collected at week 24, from a patient treated with tofacitinib. Receptors originate from a human donor with alopecia areata.

This rearrangement joins TRBV30 to TRBJ1-3; TRBD1 agrees at 8 bases. V dropped 1 base and J dropped 2; count of bases not matched to a gene: 4. The CDR3 length is 15 residues. Germline CDR1 and CDR2: GTSNPN and SVGIG (reference sequence). The CDR3 DNA reads TGTGCCTGGAGTGCCGGGACAGGTACTGGAAACACCATATATTTT. Translating it yields CAWSAGTGTGNTIYF.

The chain combines TRBV23-1 with TRBJ1-5, with 7 bases that match TRBD1. TRBV23-1 is placed among ORFs of uncertain function. CDR3 length: 15 amino acids. The trim removed 7 bases at V and 5 bases at J, leaving 11 bases unmatched. CDR3: CASTPRDSFDQPQHF. In DNA form, the CDR3 reads TGCGCCAGCACGCCCCGGGACAGTTTCGATCAGCCCCAGCATTTT.

This sequence joins TRBV6-6 and TRBJ2-1; no reliable D call. CDR1 is MNHNY, CDR2 SVGAGI, per germline (reference sequence). Trimming shortened V by 3 bases and J by 6 bases, and 15 bases separated the two germline ends. The CDR3 is 15 amino acids. CDR3 residues: CASSYRSQAPNEQFF. CDR3 nucleotide sequence: TGTGCCAGCAGTTATCGGTCGCAGGCCCCCAATGAGCAGTTCTTC.

In this sample, this clone turned up a few times. This chain connects TRBV18 to TRBJ1-1; 8 nucleotides align to TRBD1. The germline CDR1 and CDR2 sequences are KGHSH and LQKENI. The CDR3 spans 16 residues. V gave up 3 bases and J gave up 5 bases; unmatched junction bases: 11. This CDR3 reads CASSPQYAGGWTEAFF. The DNA for the CDR3 is TGTGCCAGCTCACCTCAATACGCAGGGGGCTGGACTGAAGCTTTCTTT.

This chain connects TRBV30 to TRBJ1-2; 9 bases match TRBD1. This CDR3 contains 13 residues. The junction had 6 bases not matched to a gene; V was cut back by 5 bases and J by 5 bases. Germline values: CDR1 GTSNPN, CDR2 SVGIG (reference sequence). In DNA, the CDR3 is TGTGCCTGGGCTACAGGGGGCCGGTATGGCTACACCTTC. Its translation: CAWATGGRYGYTF.

The chain couples TRBV10-3 to TRBJ2-7; 11 nucleotides line up with TRBD1. The junction had 9 bases not matched to a gene; V was cut back by 10 bases and J by 7 bases. The CDR3 is 13 residues long. Germline assignment: CDR1 ENHRY and CDR2 SYGVKD. CDR3 region: CATTGQGAGEQYF. The CDR3 DNA is TGTGCCACCACCGGACAGGGGGCGGGGGAGCAGTACTTC.

This chain links TRBV5-1 with TRBJ2-7, with D hard to call. CDR1 SGHRS and CDR2 YFSETQ come from the germline V gene. The CDR3 contains 14 residues. Deletions cut 2 bases from V and 2 bases from J, with 11 bases between. In DNA, the CDR3 is TGCGCCAGCAGCTTCGGCTTCCAAACCTACGAGCAGTACTTC. The encoded protein is CASSFGFQTYEQYF.

The chain links TRBV29-1 to TRBJ1-2, with a possible D match to TRBD1 (6 bases). V lost 6 bases, J lost 6 bases, and 14 bases lay in between. The CDR3 runs to 12 residues. Germline values: CDR1 SQVTM, CDR2 ANQGSEA. In DNA, the CDR3 is TGCAGCGTCTCCAACAGGGACCATGGCTACACCTTC. Amino acid sequence: CSVSNRDHGYTF.

V is TRBV6-5 and J is TRBJ1-1; TRBD1 agrees at 7 bases. V lost 5 bases to trimming and J lost 7 bases; unmatched junction nucleotides: 10. The CDR3 totals 14 residues. The germline CDR1 and CDR2 sequences are MNHEY and SVGAGI. In DNA form, the CDR3 reads TGTGCCAGCAGTCGCGGACAGGAGGTGAATGAAGCTTTCTTT. The encoded protein is CASSRGQEVNEAFF.

V and J are TRBV7-8 and TRBJ1-2, with no clear D. The germline V and J ends were trimmed by 0 bases and 4 bases, with 9 bases remaining between them. The CDR3 contains 14 residues. Germline V gives CDR1 SGHVS, CDR2 FQNEAQ. The DNA for the CDR3 is TGTGCCAGCAGCTTAGCGGCAGATTCCTATGGCTACACCTTC. Protein product: CASSLAADSYGYTF.

The chain uses TRBV6-5 and TRBJ1-2; no clear D gene. Trimming took 7 bases from V and 4 from J, leaving 19 bases between them. The CDR3 loop spans 15 amino acids. In germline, CDR1 is MNHEY, CDR2 SVGAGI. CDR3 protein: CASTRHPSDLYGYTF. In DNA, the CDR3 is TGTGCCAGCACTCGGCATCCCTCCGACCTCTATGGCTACACCTTC.

The sample holds a few counts of this clone. The gene calls are TRBV27 and TRBJ2-3; no clear D gene. The V and J ends lost 4 bases and 5 bases respectively, with 7 bases between them. The CDR3 has 12 amino acids. The germline gives CDR1 MNHEY, CDR2 SMNVEV (reference sequence). CDR3 sequence (DNA): TGTGCCAGCAGTTCCTTAGGAGATACGCAGTATTTT. Protein: CASSSLGDTQYF.

This clone was seen more than once but under ten times. The chain carries TRBV7-3 and TRBJ2-5; 10 nucleotides line up with TRBD2. Germline CDR1 and CDR2: SGHTA and FQGTGA. Unmatched junction bases numbered 22, after V lost 5 bases and J lost 7 bases. This CDR3 spans 19 amino acids. The CDR3 is CASSPTSSGGSRAEGTQYF. The CDR3 DNA sequence: TGTGCCAGCAGCCCCACTTCTAGCGGGGGATCACGAGCGGAGGGGACCCAGTACTTC.

This chain connects TRBV5-1 to TRBJ2-4; D is uncertain. Germline loops: CDR1 SGHRS, CDR2 YFSETQ. Trimming left V 4 bases short and J 5 bases short, with 13 bases between. CDR3 size: 14 residues. As DNA, the CDR3 is TGCGCCAGCAGCCTGGAAGGACCACAAAACATTCAGTACTTC. Translated: CASSLEGPQNIQYF.

The chain has TRBV7-2 and TRBJ2-5; TRBD1 is a possible D gene (6 bases). CDR1 SGHTA and CDR2 FQGNSA come from the germline V gene. This CDR3 comprises 17 residues. Deletions cut 1 base from V and 4 bases from J, with 19 bases between. The CDR3 DNA follows: TGTGCCAGCAGCTTAGTGATGGCAGGGGAAAGGGGAGAGACCCAGTACTTC. It specifies CASSLVMAGERGETQYF. The whole variable domain, remainder taken from reference TRBV7-2 and TRBJ2-5, is GAGVSQSPSNKVTEKGKDVELRCDPISGHTALYWYRQSLGQGLEFLIYFQGNSAPDKSGLPSDRFSAERTGGSVSTLTIQRTQQEDSAVYLCASSLVMAGERGETQYFGPGTRLLVL.

The chain carries TRBV30 and TRBJ1-2; D perhaps matches TRBD1 (5 bases). CDR1 and CDR2 (germline): GTSNPN, SVGIG (reference sequence). CDR3 length: 14 residues. V was trimmed by 4 bases and J by 4 bases, leaving 16 bases between them. Here the CDR3 DNA reads TGTGCCTGGACCCTACCCCTCGACAGCTATGGCTACACCTTC. This translates into CAWTLPLDSYGYTF.

The chain is built from TRBV5-1 and TRBJ2-5, with a possible D match to TRBD2 (6 bases). Trimming took 4 bases from V and 2 from J, leaving 12 bases between them. Germline CDR1 SGHRS, CDR2 YFSETQ. This CDR3 is built from 14 residues. The CDR3 DNA reads as TGCGCCAGCAGCAGCAGACTAGTTCAAGAGACCCAGTACTTC. Translating it yields CASSSRLVQETQYF.